The 3 T cell receptor beta chains listed next were all sequenced from one sample in a study of control samples from healthy donors and cancer patients. TCRdb keeps only in-frame clones here, not all; method: immunoSEQ multiplex PCR. The data hold 150,000 or so clones, with 75% to 95% observed a single time. Input material: blood. Receptor source: a man aged 18 to 35 in good health.

The gene calls are TRBV5-4 and TRBJ1-6, with 8 nucleotides matching TRBD1. The CDR3 extends over 16 amino acids. Trimming at V came to 1 base and at J to 6 bases, leaving 6 bases not matched to a gene. Germline CDR1 reads SGHNT; CDR2 reads YYREEE (reference sequence). The DNA of the CDR3 is TGTGCCAGCAGCTTGTCCCCAGGGGGCGGTAATTCACCCCTCCACTTT. Its protein product is CASSLSPGGGNSPLHF. Based on the CDR3 plus reference TRBV5-4 and TRBJ1-6, the full variable domain is ETGVTQSPTHLIKTRGQQVTLRCSSQSGHNTVSWYQQALGQGPQFIFQYYREEENGRGNFPPRFSGLQFPNYSSELNVNALELDDSALYLCASSLSPGGGNSPLHFGNGTRLTVT.

The CDR3 coding sequence is TGTGCCAGCAGGTCGGGGGTTGGGGAGCCCCAGCATTTT. It codes for CASRSGVGEPQHF. The chain recombines TRBV2 with TRBJ1-5, with D possibly being TRBD1 (5 bases). The CDR3 covers 13 residues. Trimming pared 6 bases from V and 8 bases from J, leaving 14 bases between. Germline V gene data show CDR1 as SNHLY and CDR2 as FYNNEI.

The chain uses TRBV11-2 and TRBJ2-2, with D unclear. CDR1 and CDR2 (germline): SGHAT, FQNNGV. Trimming took off 5 bases at V and 8 bases at J, with 15 bases between the two ends. The CDR3 is made up of 14 amino acids. The CDR3 DNA follows: TGTGCCAGCAGCCGCGACTCCCTTGCAGGGGAGCTGTTTTTT. The encoded protein is CASSRDSLAGELFF.